The clone carrying this TCR beta chain was observed a few times. The antigen is not known. The source of the sample is a study of molecular identifiers for immune sequencing clone quantification. The length of the CDR3 is 16 residues. J was trimmed by 2 bases and V by 2 bases; bases with no gene match: 8. The V gene's germline CDR1 is MNHEY and CDR2 SMNVEV (reference sequence). When naive CD8 T cells were sorted, they were gated as CD8+CD4-CCR7+CD45RA+. Study-wide points: The share of molecules held by clones above 20 RNA copies was over 99% in effector cells and under 1% in naive cells.

TCRdb redid the calling of the PCR reads with MiXCR, one entry per CDR3 protein. The table shows 75,000 to 95,000 distinct CDR3 sequences, with about 23% occurring only once. Sequencing was performed on naive CD8+ T cells from blood, with Jurkat cell RNA spiked in. The subset: FACS-sorted CD8+CD4-CCR7+CD45RA+ naive T cells. This sequence joins TRBV27 and TRBJ2-7, with 8 bases lining up with TRBD1. The receptor was derived from a human donor in good health. Some libraries in this study had Jurkat cell RNA spiked in. The CDR3 spells CASSLGRTGLTYEQYF. The CDR3 bases are TGTGCCAGCAGTTTAGGTCGGACAGGGTTAACCTACGAGCAGTACTTC.